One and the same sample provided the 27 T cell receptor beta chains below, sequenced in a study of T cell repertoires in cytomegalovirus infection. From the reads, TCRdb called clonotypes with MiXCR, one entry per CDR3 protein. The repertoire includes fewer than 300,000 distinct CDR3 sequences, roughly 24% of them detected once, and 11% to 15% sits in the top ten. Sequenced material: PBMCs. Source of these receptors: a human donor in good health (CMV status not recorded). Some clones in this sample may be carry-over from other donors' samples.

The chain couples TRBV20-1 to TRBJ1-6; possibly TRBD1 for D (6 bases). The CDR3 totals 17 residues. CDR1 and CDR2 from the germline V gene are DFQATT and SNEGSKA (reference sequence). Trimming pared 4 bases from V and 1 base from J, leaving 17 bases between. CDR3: CSAIKTGGRSYNSPLHF. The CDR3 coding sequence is TGCAGTGCTATTAAAACGGGGGGGCGATCCTATAATTCACCCCTCCACTTT.

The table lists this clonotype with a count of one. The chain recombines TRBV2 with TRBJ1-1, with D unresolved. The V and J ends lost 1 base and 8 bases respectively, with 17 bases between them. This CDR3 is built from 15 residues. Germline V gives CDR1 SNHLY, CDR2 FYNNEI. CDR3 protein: CASSEVGGLGVEAFF. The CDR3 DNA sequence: TGTGCCAGCAGTGAAGTTGGAGGGCTTGGGGTCGAAGCTTTCTTT.

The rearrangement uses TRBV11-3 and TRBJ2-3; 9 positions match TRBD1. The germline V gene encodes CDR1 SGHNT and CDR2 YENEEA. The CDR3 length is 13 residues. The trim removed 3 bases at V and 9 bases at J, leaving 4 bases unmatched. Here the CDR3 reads CASSFRQGVTQYF. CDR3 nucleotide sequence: TGTGCCAGCAGCTTTCGACAGGGGGTGACGCAGTATTTT. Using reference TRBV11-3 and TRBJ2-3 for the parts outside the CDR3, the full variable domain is EAGVVQSPRYKIIEKKQPVAFWCNPISGHNTLYWYLQNLGQGPELLIRYENEEAVDDSQLPKDRFSAERLKGVDSTLKIQPAELGDSAVYLCASSFRQGVTQYFGPGTRLTVL.

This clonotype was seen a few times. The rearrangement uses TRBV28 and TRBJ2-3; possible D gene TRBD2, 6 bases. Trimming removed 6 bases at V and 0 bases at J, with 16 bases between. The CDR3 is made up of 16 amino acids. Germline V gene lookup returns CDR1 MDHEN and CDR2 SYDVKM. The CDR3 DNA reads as TGTGCCAGCAGCCCTCCGGCGGGAACTAGCACAGATACGCAGTATTTT. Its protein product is CASSPPAGTSTDTQYF.

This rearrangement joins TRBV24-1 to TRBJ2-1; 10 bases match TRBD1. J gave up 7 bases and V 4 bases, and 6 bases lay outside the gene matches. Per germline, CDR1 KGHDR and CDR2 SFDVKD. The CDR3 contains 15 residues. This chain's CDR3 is CATSDLGQGGNEQFF. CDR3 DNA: TGTGCCACCAGTGACCTCGGACAGGGGGGTAATGAGCAGTTCTTC.

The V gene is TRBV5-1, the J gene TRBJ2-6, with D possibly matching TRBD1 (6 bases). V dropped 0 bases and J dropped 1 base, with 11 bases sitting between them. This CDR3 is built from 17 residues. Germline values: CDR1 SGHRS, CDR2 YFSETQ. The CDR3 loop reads CASSLAPGTSGANVLTF. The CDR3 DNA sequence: TGCGCCAGCAGCTTGGCCCCAGGGACATCTGGGGCCAACGTCCTGACTTTC.

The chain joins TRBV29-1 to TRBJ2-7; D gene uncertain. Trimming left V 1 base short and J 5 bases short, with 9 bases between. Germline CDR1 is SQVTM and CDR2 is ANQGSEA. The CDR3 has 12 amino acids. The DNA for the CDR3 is TGCAGCGTTGAAGGCAGTAGCCACGAGCAGTACTTC. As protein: CSVEGSSHEQYF.

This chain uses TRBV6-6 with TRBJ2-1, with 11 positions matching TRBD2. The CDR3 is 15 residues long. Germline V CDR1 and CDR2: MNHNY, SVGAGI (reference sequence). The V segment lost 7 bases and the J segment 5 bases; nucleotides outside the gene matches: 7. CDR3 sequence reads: CASTVVTSGDNEQFF. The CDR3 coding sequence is TGTGCCAGCACCGTGGTGACTAGCGGGGACAATGAGCAGTTCTTC.

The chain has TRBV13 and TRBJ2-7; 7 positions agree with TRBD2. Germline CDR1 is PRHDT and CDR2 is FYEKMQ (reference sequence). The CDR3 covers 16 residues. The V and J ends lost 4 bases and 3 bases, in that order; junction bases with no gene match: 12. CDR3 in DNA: TGTGCCAGCAGCTCGTCAATGGGGAGGGGCTACTACGAGCAGTACTTC. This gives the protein CASSSSMGRGYYEQYF.

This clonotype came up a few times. The CDR3 nucleotides are TGTGCCAGCAGTTTTTCCGGGCGAGGGCTTGGCGAGCAGTACTTC. The encoded protein is CASSFSGRGLGEQYF. The chain links TRBV6-5 to TRBJ2-7, with a weak D call TRBD2 (5 bases). The CDR3 is 15 residues long. Germline CDR1 and CDR2: MNHEY and SVGAGI. V gave up 4 bases and J gave up 6 bases, with 19 bases separating them.

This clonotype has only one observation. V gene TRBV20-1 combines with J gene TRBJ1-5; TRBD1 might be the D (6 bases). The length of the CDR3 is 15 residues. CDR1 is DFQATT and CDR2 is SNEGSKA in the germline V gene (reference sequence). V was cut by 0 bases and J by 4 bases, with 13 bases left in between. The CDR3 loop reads CSARDPTGSNQPQHF. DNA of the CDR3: TGCAGTGCTAGAGATCCAACAGGGTCTAATCAGCCCCAGCATTTT.

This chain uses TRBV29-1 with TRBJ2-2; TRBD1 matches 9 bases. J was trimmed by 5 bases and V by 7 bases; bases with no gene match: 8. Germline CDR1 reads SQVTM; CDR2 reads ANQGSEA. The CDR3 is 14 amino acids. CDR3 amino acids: CSARRGQGTGELFF. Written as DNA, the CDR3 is TGCAGCGCCCGAAGGGGACAGGGTACCGGGGAGCTGTTTTTT.

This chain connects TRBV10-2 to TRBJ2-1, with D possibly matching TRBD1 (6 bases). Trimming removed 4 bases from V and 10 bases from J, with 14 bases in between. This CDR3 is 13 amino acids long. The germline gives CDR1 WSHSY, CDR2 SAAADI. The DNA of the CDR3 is TGCGCCAGCAGTGGGGTGGGGGCGCGCGAGCAGTTCTTC. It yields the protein CASSGVGAREQFF.

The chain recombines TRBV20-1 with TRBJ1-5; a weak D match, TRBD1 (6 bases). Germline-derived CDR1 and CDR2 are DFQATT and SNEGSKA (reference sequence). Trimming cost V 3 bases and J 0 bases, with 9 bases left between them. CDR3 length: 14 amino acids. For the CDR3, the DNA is TGCAGTGCTAGTAGGGGGAATAGCAATCAGCCCCAGCATTTT. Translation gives CSASRGNSNQPQHF.

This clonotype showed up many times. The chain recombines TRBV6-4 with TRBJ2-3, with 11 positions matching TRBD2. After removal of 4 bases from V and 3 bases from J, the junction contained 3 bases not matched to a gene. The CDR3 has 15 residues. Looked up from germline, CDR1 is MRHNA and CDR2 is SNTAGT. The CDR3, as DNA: TGTGCCAGCAGTGCGTCTAGCGGGAGGACAGATACGCAGTATTTT. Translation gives CASSASSGRTDTQYF.

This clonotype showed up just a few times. DNA for the CDR3: TGTGCCAGCAGCTTAGTCGCGACAGGGGGCAATCTCCTGGATTCACCCCTCCACTTT. This sequence encodes CASSLVATGGNLLDSPLHF. This chain uses TRBV7-9 with TRBJ1-6; TRBD1 matches 10 bases. The CDR3 runs 19 residues. Germline values: CDR1 SEHNR, CDR2 FQNEAQ (reference sequence). The V gene end was trimmed by 1 base and the J gene end by 8 bases; junction bases not matched to a gene: 14.

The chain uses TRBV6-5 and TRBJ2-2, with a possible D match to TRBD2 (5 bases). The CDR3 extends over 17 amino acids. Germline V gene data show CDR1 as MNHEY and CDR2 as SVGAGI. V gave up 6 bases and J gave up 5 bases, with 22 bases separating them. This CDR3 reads CASSVTRQVKGTGELFF. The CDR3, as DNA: TGTGCCAGCAGCGTCACTAGGCAGGTCAAAGGGACCGGGGAGCTGTTTTTT.

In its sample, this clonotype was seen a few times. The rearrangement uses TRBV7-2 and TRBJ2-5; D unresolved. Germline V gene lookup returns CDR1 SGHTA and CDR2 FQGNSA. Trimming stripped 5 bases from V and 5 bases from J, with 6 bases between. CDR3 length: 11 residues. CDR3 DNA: TGTGCCAGCAGCCACACGGAGACCCAGTACTTC. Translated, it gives CASSHTETQYF.

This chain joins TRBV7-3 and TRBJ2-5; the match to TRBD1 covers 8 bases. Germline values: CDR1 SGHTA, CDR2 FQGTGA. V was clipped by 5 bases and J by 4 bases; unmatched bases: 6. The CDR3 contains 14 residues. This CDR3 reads CASSRGTGGETQYF. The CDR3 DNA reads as TGTGCCAGCAGCCGCGGAACAGGGGGAGAGACCCAGTACTTC.

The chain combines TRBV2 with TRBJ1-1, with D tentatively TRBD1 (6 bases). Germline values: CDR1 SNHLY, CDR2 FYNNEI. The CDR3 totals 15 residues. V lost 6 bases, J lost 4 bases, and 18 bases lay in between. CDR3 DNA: TGTGCCAGCAGAGTTAGGGGGTTGGGGAGCACTGAAGCTTTCTTT. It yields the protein CASRVRGLGSTEAFF.

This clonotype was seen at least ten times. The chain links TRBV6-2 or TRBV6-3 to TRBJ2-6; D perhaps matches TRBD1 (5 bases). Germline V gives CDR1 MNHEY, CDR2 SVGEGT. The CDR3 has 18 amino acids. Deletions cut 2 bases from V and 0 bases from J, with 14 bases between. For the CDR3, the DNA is TGTGCCAGCAGTTACCCAGCAGGGATGACCTCTGGGGCCAACGTCCTGACTTTC. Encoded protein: CASSYPAGMTSGANVLTF.

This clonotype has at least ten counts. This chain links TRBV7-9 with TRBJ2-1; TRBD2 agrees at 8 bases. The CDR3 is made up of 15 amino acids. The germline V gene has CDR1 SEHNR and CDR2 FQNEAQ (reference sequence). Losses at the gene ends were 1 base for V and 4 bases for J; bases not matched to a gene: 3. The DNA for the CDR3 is TGTGCCAGCAGCTTAGTCGCGGGGGGATACAATGAGCAGTTCTTC. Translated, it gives CASSLVAGGYNEQFF.

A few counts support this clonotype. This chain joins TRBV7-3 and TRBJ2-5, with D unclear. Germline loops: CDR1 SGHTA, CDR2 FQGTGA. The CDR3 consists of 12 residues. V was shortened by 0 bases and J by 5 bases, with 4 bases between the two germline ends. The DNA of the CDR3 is TGTGCCAGCAGCTTAACAAGCGAGACCCAGTACTTC. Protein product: CASSLTSETQYF.

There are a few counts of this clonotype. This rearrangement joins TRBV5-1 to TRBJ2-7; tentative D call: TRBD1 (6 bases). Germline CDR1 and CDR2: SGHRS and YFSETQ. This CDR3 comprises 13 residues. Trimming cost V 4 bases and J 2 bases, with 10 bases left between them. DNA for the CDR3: TGCGCCAGCAGCACCGGACAGACCTACGAGCAGTACTTC. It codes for CASSTGQTYEQYF.

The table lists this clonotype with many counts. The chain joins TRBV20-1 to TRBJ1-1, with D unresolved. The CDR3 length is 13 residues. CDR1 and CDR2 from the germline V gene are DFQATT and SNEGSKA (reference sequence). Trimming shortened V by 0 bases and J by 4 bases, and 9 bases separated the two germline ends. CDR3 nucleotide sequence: TGCAGTGCTAGAGATTCGATCGGCACTGAAGCTTTCTTT. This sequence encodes CSARDSIGTEAFF.

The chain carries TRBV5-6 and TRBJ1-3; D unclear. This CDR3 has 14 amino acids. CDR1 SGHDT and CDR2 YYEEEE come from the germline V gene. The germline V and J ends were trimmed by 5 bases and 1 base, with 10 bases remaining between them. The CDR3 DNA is TGTGCCAGCAGACCAAGGGCGTCTGGAAACACCATATATTTT. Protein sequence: CASRPRASGNTIYF.

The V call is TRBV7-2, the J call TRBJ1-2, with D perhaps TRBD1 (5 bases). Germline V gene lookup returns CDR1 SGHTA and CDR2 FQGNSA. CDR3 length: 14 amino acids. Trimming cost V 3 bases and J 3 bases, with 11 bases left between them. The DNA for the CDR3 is TGTGCCAGCAGCTTTTATGCGACAGACTATGGCTACACCTTC. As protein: CASSFYATDYGYTF.